A single sample is the source of the 23 T cell receptor beta chains below, sequenced in a study of blood T cell repertoires in COVID-19. Only in-frame clones appear in the TCRdb table, and some are missing; sequencing was by immunoSEQ multiplex PCR. The repertoire has 200,000 to 250,000 clones, around 80% of them found once; the top ten carry 15% to 20%. Sequencing input: peripheral blood. The source is a woman at least 80 years old with active or convalescent COVID-19.

This chain links TRBV5-4 with TRBJ2-5; 9 bases agree with TRBD1. V shed 4 bases, J shed 4 bases, and the junction held 5 bases outside the gene matches. From germline, CDR1 is SGHNT and CDR2 YYREEE (reference sequence). The CDR3 consists of 14 residues. CDR3: CASSTQGAGETQYF. In DNA form, the CDR3 reads TGTGCCAGCAGCACACAGGGGGCTGGAGAGACCCAGTACTTC. Filled out from reference TRBV5-4 and TRBJ2-5, the complete variable domain reads ETGVTQSPTHLIKTRGQQVTLRCSSQSGHNTVSWYQQALGQGPQFIFQYYREEENGRGNFPPRFSGLQFPNYSSELNVNALELDDSALYLCASSTQGAGETQYFGPGTRLLVL.

The chain recombines TRBV10-3 with TRBJ1-1, with D unresolved. The germline V gene encodes CDR1 ENHRY and CDR2 SYGVKD. The CDR3 loop spans 13 amino acids. V was cut by 6 bases and J by 0 bases, with 8 bases left in between. The CDR3 DNA reads as TGTGCCATCAGGGACTCCCTGAACACTGAAGCTTTCTTT. Amino acid sequence: CAIRDSLNTEAFF.

This clone was observed once. The V and J genes are TRBV3-1 (or the pseudogene TRBV3-2) and TRBJ1-3, with 11 nucleotides matching TRBD1. Germline CDR1 and CDR2: LGHDT and YNNKEL (reference sequence). V dropped 1 base and J dropped 4; count of bases not matched to a gene: 0. The CDR3 totals 15 residues. CDR3 sequence (DNA): TGTGCCAGCAGCCAAGGGACAGGGGGCGGAAACACCATATATTTT. It translates to CASSQGTGGGNTIYF.

The chain employs TRBV2 and TRBJ1-2; 7 bases are a match to TRBD1. From germline, CDR1 is SNHLY and CDR2 FYNNEI. The CDR3 has 12 residues. V lost 6 bases and J lost 2; bases outside the gene matches: 0. CDR3 amino acids: CASRDRNYGYTF. The CDR3, as DNA: TGTGCCAGCAGGGACAGGAACTATGGCTACACCTTC. Complete variable domain (other parts from reference TRBV2 and TRBJ1-2): EPEVTQTPSHQVTQMGQEVILRCVPISNHLYFYWYRQILGQKVEFLVSFYNNEISEKSEIFDDQFSVERPDGSNFTLKIRSTKLEDSAMYFCASRDRNYGYTFGSGTRLTVV.

There are a few counts of this clone. This sequence joins TRBV7-9 and TRBJ2-7; 9 bases agree with TRBD2. Germline lookup yields CDR1 SEHNR and CDR2 FQNEAQ (reference sequence). The ends lost 7 bases at V and 1 base at J; junction bases unmatched: 11. The CDR3 runs to 16 residues. In DNA form, the CDR3 reads TGTGCCAGCACCCCCAGCGGAACTAGCGGGTCCTACGAGCAGTACTTC. It codes for CASTPSGTSGSYEQYF.

This clone was found once. The CDR3 sequence: CASSQTPYGGVPYEQYF. CDR3 coding DNA: TGCGCCAGCAGCCAAACCCCCTACGGGGGGGTCCCTTACGAGCAGTACTTC. The gene calls are TRBV4-3 and TRBJ2-7; TRBD2 matches 8 bases. Trimming cost V 2 bases and J 4 bases; bases outside gene matches: 13. This CDR3 is built from 17 residues. Germline-derived CDR1 and CDR2 are LGHNA and YSLEER.

The chain combines TRBV15 with TRBJ2-7; the match to TRBD2 covers 10 bases. There are 17 residues in the CDR3. J lost 0 bases, V lost 5 bases, and 10 bases had no gene match. Germline V CDR1 and CDR2: LNHNV, YYDKDF (reference sequence). As DNA, the CDR3 is TGTGCCACCAGCCCTCCCTTACTAGCGGGGAGCTCCTACGAGCAGTACTTC. Amino acid sequence: CATSPPLLAGSSYEQYF.

CDR3 in DNA: TGCGCCAGCAGCCAAGATCACTCGGGGGGGGAGCAGTTCTTC. Encoded protein: CASSQDHSGGEQFF. The rearrangement joins TRBV4-1 to TRBJ2-1; 8 bases map to TRBD2. The germline CDR1 and CDR2 sequences are MGHRA and YSYEKL. With 0 bases clipped from V and 10 bases from J, the junction kept 5 bases outside the gene matches. This CDR3 contains 14 residues.

Turning to this clone: The junction and the germline gene differ at one end; a read error may be behind it. The J gene is TRBJ2-7, the V gene TRBV7-7; the match to TRBD1 covers 9 bases. Per the germline V gene, CDR1 is SSHAT and CDR2 is FNYEAQ (reference sequence). This CDR3 has 17 amino acids. The CDR3 reads CASSPSLEGQGEYEQYF. CDR3 DNA: TGTGCTAGCAGCCCCTCACTTGAGGGACAGGGTGAGTACGAGCAGTACTTC.

This clone was seen a handful of times. The sample carries other DNA sequences with the same CDR3. The rearrangement joins TRBV5-4 to TRBJ1-2, with D perhaps TRBD1 (5 bases). CDR3 length equals 13 residues. V lost 3 bases and J 1 base, leaving 7 bases between the germline ends. Germline V gene data show CDR1 as SGHNT and CDR2 as YYREEE (reference sequence). CDR3 loop: CASSSDSNYGYTF. CDR3 DNA sequence: TGTGCCAGCAGCTCCGACAGTAACTATGGCTACACCTTC.

The chain links TRBV3-1 (or the pseudogene TRBV3-2) to TRBJ2-3; 16 bases are a match to TRBD2. The CDR3 is 17 residues long. Germline V gene data show CDR1 as LGHDT and CDR2 as YNNKEL (reference sequence). V gave up 4 bases and J gave up 1 base; unmatched junction bases: 2. The CDR3 bases are TGTGCCAGCAGCCTGGGACTAGCGGGAGGGGGCACAGATACGCAGTATTTT. The encoded protein is CASSLGLAGGGTDTQYF.

This chain connects TRBV27 to TRBJ2-7; no reliable D call. With 4 bases removed from V and 4 bases from J, the gap between germline ends came to 11 bases. Germline V lookup: CDR1 MNHEY, CDR2 SMNVEV (reference sequence). The CDR3 extends over 13 amino acids. The CDR3 loop is CASSSWAGYEQYF. DNA for the CDR3: TGTGCCAGCAGTTCTTGGGCTGGATACGAGCAGTACTTC.

The chain is built from TRBV5-1 and TRBJ2-1; D might be TRBD2 (6 bases). The CDR3 spans 16 residues. Trimming took 0 bases from V and 6 from J, leaving 16 bases between them. CDR1 and CDR2 (germline): SGHRS, YFSETQ. CDR3 in DNA: TGCGCCAGCAGCTTGGCCTTAACTAGCAGAACCAATGAGCAGTTCTTC. It codes for CASSLALTSRTNEQFF.

This rearrangement joins TRBV2 to TRBJ2-3; D is undetermined. The CDR3 covers 12 residues. Trimming stripped 4 bases from V and 9 bases from J, with 11 bases between. Germline CDR1 SNHLY, CDR2 FYNNEI. The CDR3 DNA reads TGTGCCAGCAGTGTTGGTAGTCGGACGCAGTATTTT. Amino acids: CASSVGSRTQYF.

The chain is built from TRBV27 and TRBJ2-4; tentative D call: TRBD1 (6 bases). Germline V CDR1 and CDR2: MNHEY, SMNVEV (reference sequence). Trimming removed 0 bases from V and 6 bases from J, with 12 bases in between. The CDR3 has 15 residues. The CDR3 nucleotides read TGTGCCAGCAGTTTATCCAGCAGGGGTGGAAACATTCAGTACTTC. This codes for CASSLSSRGGNIQYF.

The gene calls are TRBV11-3 and TRBJ1-2; perhaps TRBD1 as D (5 bases). Germline V gene data show CDR1 as SGHNT and CDR2 as YENEEA. CDR3 size: 14 residues. V was shortened by 3 bases and J by 3 bases, with 11 bases between the two germline ends. The CDR3: CASSLRGGDYGYTF. The CDR3, as DNA: TGTGCCAGCAGCTTGAGGGGCGGGGACTATGGCTACACCTTC.

The rearrangement joins TRBV30 to TRBJ1-6; 9 bases align to TRBD1. There are 14 residues in the CDR3. CDR1 and CDR2 from the germline V gene are GTSNPN and SVGIG (reference sequence). V lost 4 bases, J lost 3 bases, and 1 base stayed unmatched. In DNA form, the CDR3 reads TGTGCCTGGACGGGACAGGGCTATAATTCACCCCTCCACTTT. Protein sequence: CAWTGQGYNSPLHF.

The chain couples TRBV7-2 to TRBJ2-3; 12 nucleotides match TRBD2. The CDR3 runs 16 residues. CDR1 SGHTA and CDR2 FQGNSA come from the germline V gene. V lost 5 bases, J lost 10 bases, and 13 bases stayed unmatched. The CDR3 sequence: CASSPTSGGLARAQYF. CDR3 bases: TGTGCCAGCAGCCCGACTAGCGGGGGTTTAGCGAGAGCGCAGTATTTT.

The chain recombines TRBV5-4 with TRBJ1-2; D gene ambiguous. V lost 4 bases, J lost 4 bases, and 14 bases lay in between. CDR3 size: 14 residues. Germline V CDR1 and CDR2: SGHNT, YYREEE (reference sequence). CDR3 in amino acids: CASSPGSAGYGYTF. CDR3 nucleotide sequence: TGTGCCAGCAGCCCCGGATCCGCAGGCTATGGCTACACCTTC.

The chain carries TRBV5-1 and TRBJ2-7, with D maybe TRBD1 (6 bases). The germline V gene has CDR1 SGHRS and CDR2 YFSETQ. The CDR3 has 13 amino acids. V lost 5 bases and J lost 4, with 13 bases in between. CDR3 in amino acids: CASSPGDVYEQYF. The DNA for the CDR3 is TGCGCCAGCAGTCCAGGGGATGTTTACGAGCAGTACTTC.

The rearrangement uses TRBV6-2 or TRBV6-3 and TRBJ2-5, with D tentatively TRBD1 (6 bases). The CDR3 is 12 amino acids. V lost 4 bases to trimming and J lost 4 bases, with 7 bases between them. Germline V gene lookup returns CDR1 MNHEY and CDR2 SVGEGT. The CDR3 here is CASSFRGETQYF. CDR3 nucleotides: TGTGCCAGCAGTTTCAGGGGAGAGACCCAGTACTTC.

In nucleotides, the CDR3 is TGTGCCAGCAGCTTAGGCCAGGGGGCTGTGGAGACCCAGTACTTC. Translation: CASSLGQGAVETQYF. V is TRBV7-9 and J is TRBJ2-5; 8 bases match TRBD1. V lost 1 base to trimming and J lost 5 bases; unmatched junction nucleotides: 6. The CDR3 spans 15 residues. The germline V gene encodes CDR1 SEHNR and CDR2 FQNEAQ (reference sequence).

V is TRBV5-3 and J is TRBJ1-2; TRBD1 aligns across 7 bases. TRBV5-3 is reported as an ORF; its role is uncertain. This CDR3 comprises 19 residues. With 0 bases clipped from V and 4 bases from J, the junction kept 18 bases outside the gene matches. The CDR3 nucleotides are TGTGCCAGAAGCTTGGCCGTCGGGCAGGGGGAGTTATTAGGCTATGGCTACACCTTC. This sequence encodes CARSLAVGQGELLGYGYTF.